Presented here are 15 T cell receptor beta chains from one specimen sequenced in a study of blood T cell repertoires in COVID-19. Clones were sequenced by immunoSEQ multiplex PCR, and TCRdb holds only the in-frame ones, with some missing. Among fewer than 300,000 clones listed, around 84% were seen once. Material: PBMCs or T cells enriched from blood (not recorded which). The receptor source for this set is a young man who had recovered from COVID-19.

The rearrangement uses TRBV6-5 and TRBJ2-1, with a weak D call TRBD1 (5 bases). There are 14 residues in the CDR3. Trimming removed 0 bases at V and 5 bases at J, with 8 bases between. The germline gives CDR1 MNHEY, CDR2 SVGAGI. This CDR3 reads CASSYSPRDNEQFF. CDR3 in DNA: TGTGCCAGCAGTTACTCACCCAGGGACAATGAGCAGTTCTTC.

The V call is TRBV27, the J call TRBJ1-3; D is perhaps TRBD1 (5 bases). This CDR3 region has 14 residues. Germline CDR1 and CDR2: MNHEY and SMNVEV (reference sequence). Trimming cost V 3 bases and J 0 bases, with 6 bases left between them. CDR3 in DNA: TGTGCCAGCAGTTTCAGGGCCTCTGGAAACACCATATATTTT. The encoded protein is CASSFRASGNTIYF.

The chain employs TRBV4-1 and TRBJ2-5; 7 bases map to TRBD1. The germline CDR1 and CDR2 sequences are MGHRA and YSYEKL. Unmatched junction bases numbered 7, after V lost 5 bases and J lost 4 bases. The CDR3 extends over 14 amino acids. DNA for the CDR3: TGCGCCAGCAGCGAACCGACAGGGCGAGAGACCCAGTACTTC. Protein sequence: CASSEPTGRETQYF.

The genes are TRBV27 and TRBJ1-1, with D hard to call. In germline, CDR1 is MNHEY, CDR2 SMNVEV (reference sequence). V lost 3 bases, J lost 4 bases, and 9 bases lay in between. This CDR3 has 13 residues. This CDR3 is CASSFQESTEAFF. In DNA, the CDR3 is TGTGCCAGCAGTTTTCAGGAATCCACTGAAGCTTTCTTT.

The chain links TRBV5-5 to TRBJ2-7; weak D call: TRBD2 (5 bases). Germline V gene lookup returns CDR1 SGHKS and CDR2 YYEKEE (reference sequence). This CDR3 is built from 13 residues. Trimming took off 1 base at V and 5 bases at J, with 10 bases between the two ends. Written as DNA, the CDR3 is TGTGCCAGCAGCTTGTTGATGGGAGACGAGCAGTACTTC. Translated: CASSLLMGDEQYF.

The J gene is TRBJ2-2, the V gene TRBV4-1; D is possibly TRBD2 (6 bases). The CDR3 spans 17 residues. Germline V lookup: CDR1 MGHRA, CDR2 YSYEKL. Trimming left V 0 bases short and J 1 base short, with 12 bases between. The CDR3 reads CASSQDLGRRNTGELFF. As DNA, the CDR3 is TGCGCCAGCAGCCAAGATCTAGGGAGGAGGAACACCGGGGAGCTGTTTTTT.

The rearrangement uses TRBV20-1 and TRBJ2-1, with 10 bases identical to TRBD2. The junction had 9 bases not matched to a gene; V was cut back by 3 bases and J by 4 bases. There are 16 residues in the CDR3. Germline V gene sequence: CDR1 DFQATT, CDR2 SNEGSKA (reference sequence). CDR3 loop: CSASPTLAGAYNEQFF. The CDR3 DNA sequence: TGCAGTGCTAGTCCGACCCTAGCGGGGGCATACAATGAGCAGTTCTTC.

V usage is TRBV9 and J usage is TRBJ1-5; possibly TRBD1 for D (5 bases). The CDR3 is 14 amino acids. Germline loops: CDR1 SGDLS, CDR2 YYNGEE. Trimming took 0 bases from V and 5 from J, leaving 9 bases between them. The CDR3 is CASSVDSGYQPQHF. The CDR3 DNA is TGTGCCAGCAGCGTAGATTCAGGGTATCAGCCCCAGCATTTT.

The V gene is TRBV6-5, the J gene TRBJ2-3, with D possibly TRBD2 on 5 matching bases. This CDR3 comprises 14 residues. Germline V gene lookup returns CDR1 MNHEY and CDR2 SVGAGI. Trimming took off 8 bases at V and 2 bases at J, with 14 bases between the two ends. The CDR3 loop reads CASAASRNTDTQYF. The CDR3 DNA reads TGTGCCAGCGCGGCTAGCAGGAACACAGATACGCAGTATTTT.

This chain links TRBV27 with TRBJ1-1; tentative D call: TRBD1 (5 bases). V lost 2 bases and J 1 base, leaving 5 bases between the germline ends. The V gene's germline CDR1 is MNHEY and CDR2 SMNVEV (reference sequence). The CDR3 is 13 residues long. DNA for the CDR3: TGTGCCAGCAGTTTAAGGGGGAACACTGAAGCTTTCTTT. Translating it yields CASSLRGNTEAFF.

The V gene is TRBV11-2, the J gene TRBJ1-5, with D perhaps TRBD1 (5 bases). The V gene's germline CDR1 is SGHAT and CDR2 FQNNGV. The CDR3 loop spans 12 amino acids. Trimming cost V 5 bases and J 7 bases, with 9 bases left between them. The CDR3, as DNA: TGTGCCAGCAGCCACCGGGGGCAGCCCCAGCATTTT. Residues: CASSHRGQPQHF.

The chain links TRBV3-1 (or the pseudogene TRBV3-2) to TRBJ2-7; a possible D gene is TRBD2 (6 bases). The CDR3 has 14 amino acids. Germline V CDR1 and CDR2: LGHDT, YNNKEL (reference sequence). V lost 5 bases and J 3 bases, leaving 14 bases between the germline ends. The CDR3 coding sequence is TGTGCCAGCAGCAAGGGACTCGCCGGCTACGAGCAGTACTTC. Protein product: CASSKGLAGYEQYF.

V gene TRBV21-1 combines with J gene TRBJ2-5; TRBD2 is taken as the D call from the table, unchecked against the DNA. TRBV21-1 is a documented pseudogene. The CDR3 covers 13 residues. The CDR3 here is CASSKLAGETQYF. CDR3 nucleotides: TGTGCCAGCAGCAAACTAGCGGGAGAGACCCAGTACTTC.

The rearrangement uses TRBV7-8 and TRBJ1-5; D unclear. Trimming removed 3 bases at V and 2 bases at J, with 8 bases between. CDR1 and CDR2 (germline): SGHVS, FQNEAQ. The CDR3 runs 14 residues. CDR3 nucleotide sequence: TGTGCCAGCAGCTTGAGTCAGGGCAATCAGCCCCAGCATTTT. It specifies CASSLSQGNQPQHF.

This CDR3 is CASSPVYTGELFF. CDR3 sequence (DNA): TGTGCCAGCAGCCCTGTGTACACCGGGGAGCTGTTTTTT. The rearrangement joins TRBV13 to TRBJ2-2, with unresolved D. The V and J ends lost 5 bases and 3 bases respectively, with 7 bases between them. This CDR3 region has 13 residues. CDR1 and CDR2 (germline): PRHDT, FYEKMQ (reference sequence).